These T cell receptor beta chains were read from a single sample in a study of T-cell reconstitution after alpha-beta-depleted transplantation in children. TCRdb itself ran the PCR reads through MiXCR, one entry per CDR3 protein. The sample consists of 250,000 to 350,000 distinct CDR3 sequences, 9.9% of them appearing once. Sequenced here: PBMCs from the stem cell graft donor, sampled from the stem cell graft. All receptors derive from a human donor who donated a stem cell graft to a child with SCID. CDR3s include the opening cysteine and the closing phenylalanine or tryptophan. Each record gives: CDR3 protein, CDR3 DNA, J gene, clone size, D gene, V gene. D genes are given only for firm matches. Rows give clone size only sometimes, using once, few, many, or a class for an expanded clone.

CDR3 protein: CASSFRADKETQYF
CDR3 DNA: TGCGCCAGCAGCTTCCGAGCTGACAAAGAGACCCAGTACTTC
J gene: TRBJ2-5
clone size: many
D gene: NA
V gene: TRBV5-1

CDR3 protein: CSARLSGGTGELFF
CDR3 DNA: TGCAGTGCTAGACTAAGCGGGGGGACCGGGGAGCTGTTTTTT
J gene: TRBJ2-2
clone size: few
D gene: TRBD2
V gene: TRBV20-1

CDR3 protein: CASSQEIRGHEQYF
CDR3 DNA: TGCGCCAGCAGCCAAGAAATCCGCGGACACGAGCAGTACTTC
J gene: TRBJ2-7
clone size: NA
D gene: NA
V gene: TRBV4-1

CDR3 protein: CASSLEAASSGNTIYF
CDR3 DNA: TGCGCCAGCAGCTTGGAGGCGGCTAGCTCTGGAAACACCATATATTTT
J gene: TRBJ1-3
clone size: many
D gene: NA
V gene: TRBV5-1

CDR3 protein: CASQGLYNEQFF
CDR3 DNA: TGTGCCAGCCAGGGCCTATACAATGAGCAGTTCTTC
J gene: TRBJ2-1
clone size: NA
D gene: NA
V gene: TRBV6-5

CDR3 protein: CASSTGQRSNEQFF
CDR3 DNA: TGTGCCAGCAGCACTGGACAGAGAAGCAATGAGCAGTTCTTC
J gene: TRBJ2-1
clone size: many
D gene: NA
V gene: TRBV7-3

CDR3 protein: CASSSEFTGELFF
CDR3 DNA: TGTGCCAGCAGTTCCGAGTTTACCGGGGAGCTGTTTTTT
J gene: TRBJ2-2
clone size: many
D gene: NA
V gene: TRBV27

CDR3 protein: CASSWTSGASSYEQYF
CDR3 DNA: TGTGCCAGCAGCTGGACTAGCGGGGCTAGCTCCTACGAGCAGTACTTC
J gene: TRBJ2-7
clone size: many
D gene: TRBD2
V gene: TRBV7-8

CDR3 protein: CASKGGGNTGELFF
CDR3 DNA: TGCGCCAGCAAAGGCGGCGGTAACACCGGGGAGCTGTTTTTT
J gene: TRBJ2-2
clone size: NA
D gene: NA
V gene: TRBV5-1

CDR3 protein: CASTLVAGNEQFF
CDR3 DNA: TGTGCCAGCACCCTCGTAGCGGGGAATGAGCAGTTCTTC
J gene: TRBJ2-1
clone size: NA
D gene: TRBD2
V gene: TRBV6-1

CDR3 protein: CASSLEWEETQYF
CDR3 DNA: TGCGCCAGCAGCTTGGAGTGGGAAGAGACCCAGTACTTC
J gene: TRBJ2-5
clone size: NA
D gene: NA
V gene: TRBV5-1

CDR3 protein: CASSLGGRSDTDTQYF
CDR3 DNA: TGTGCCAGCAGCTTAGGGGGGCGGTCCGACACAGATACGCAGTATTTT
J gene: TRBJ2-3
clone size: NA
D gene: NA
V gene: TRBV7-9

CDR3 protein: CASSLAGAVNNEQFF
CDR3 DNA: TGTGCCAGCAGCTTAGCGGGGGCCGTTAACAATGAGCAGTTCTTC
J gene: TRBJ2-1
clone size: many
D gene: NA
V gene: TRBV11-3

CDR3 protein: CASSLGRGGSGANVLTF
CDR3 DNA: TGCGCCAGCAGCTTAGGCCGGGGGGGATCTGGGGCCAACGTCCTGACTTTC
J gene: TRBJ2-6
clone size: few
D gene: TRBD2
V gene: TRBV5-1

CDR3 protein: CASSWPLDQETQYF
CDR3 DNA: TGTGCCAGCAGCTGGCCGCTAGACCAAGAGACCCAGTACTTC
J gene: TRBJ2-5
clone size: NA
D gene: NA
V gene: TRBV7-9

CDR3 protein: CASSQVRDRQPQHF
CDR3 DNA: TGTGCCAGCAGCCAAGTCAGGGACCGTCAGCCCCAGCATTTT
J gene: TRBJ1-5
clone size: few
D gene: NA
V gene: TRBV16

CDR3 protein: CASSPGIHSGETQYF
CDR3 DNA: TGTGCCAGCAGCCCAGGGATCCATTCGGGAGAGACCCAGTACTTC
J gene: TRBJ2-5
clone size: few
D gene: NA
V gene: TRBV11-3

CDR3 protein: CASSFDGLAEDTQYF
CDR3 DNA: TGCGCCAGCAGCTTTGACGGCTTGGCGGAAGATACGCAGTATTTT
J gene: TRBJ2-3
clone size: many
D gene: NA
V gene: TRBV5-1

CDR3 protein: CASSLETDRKRYEQYF
CDR3 DNA: TGTGCCAGCAGCCTCGAGACGGACAGGAAGCGCTACGAGCAGTACTTC
J gene: TRBJ2-7
clone size: many
D gene: TRBD1
V gene: TRBV7-2

CDR3 protein: CASSNSRTVNTYEQYF
CDR3 DNA: TGTGCCAGCAGTAATTCGCGGACAGTAAATACCTACGAGCAGTACTTC
J gene: TRBJ2-7
clone size: NA
D gene: NA
V gene: TRBV6-5

CDR3 protein: CASIKNTAGGNNEQFF
CDR3 DNA: TGTGCCAGCATCAAAAATACAGCGGGGGGAAACAATGAGCAGTTCTTC
J gene: TRBJ2-1
clone size: NA
D gene: TRBD2
V gene: TRBV12-3/TRBV12-4

CDR3 protein: CASSLTSGGPWGTADTQYF
CDR3 DNA: TGTGCCAGTAGTCTAACTAGCGGGGGACCGTGGGGCACCGCAGATACGCAGTATTTT
J gene: TRBJ2-3
clone size: NA
D gene: TRBD2
V gene: TRBV19

CDR3 protein: CASSQPGQSPTIYF
CDR3 DNA: TGTGCCAGCAGTCAACCGGGGCAGAGTCCGACCATATATTTT
J gene: TRBJ1-3
clone size: NA
D gene: NA
V gene: TRBV7-9